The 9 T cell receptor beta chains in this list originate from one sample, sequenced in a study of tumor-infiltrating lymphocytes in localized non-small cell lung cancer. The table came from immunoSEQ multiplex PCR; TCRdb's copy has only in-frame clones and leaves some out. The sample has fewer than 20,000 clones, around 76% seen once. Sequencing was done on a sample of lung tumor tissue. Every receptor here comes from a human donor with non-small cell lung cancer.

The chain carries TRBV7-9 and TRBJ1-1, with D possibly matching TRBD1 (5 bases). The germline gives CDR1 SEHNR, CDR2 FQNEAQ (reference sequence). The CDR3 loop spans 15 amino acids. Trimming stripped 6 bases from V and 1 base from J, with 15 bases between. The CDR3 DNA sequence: TGTGCCAGCAGGCGTGGGGGGGTTGCGAACACTGAAGCTTTCTTT. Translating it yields CASRRGGVANTEAFF. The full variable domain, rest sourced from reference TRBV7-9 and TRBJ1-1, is DTGVSQNPRHKITKRGQNVTFRCDPISEHNRLYWYRQTLGQGPEFLTYFQNEAQLEKSRLLSDRFSAERPKGSFSTLEIQRTEQGDSAMYLCASRRGGVANTEAFFGQGTRLTVV.

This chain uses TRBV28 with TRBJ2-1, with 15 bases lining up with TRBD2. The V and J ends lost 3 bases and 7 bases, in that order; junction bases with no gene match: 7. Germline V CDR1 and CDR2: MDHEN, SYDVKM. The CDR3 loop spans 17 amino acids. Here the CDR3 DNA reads TGTGCCAGCAGTTTCATCGGACTAGCGGGAGGGAGGAATGAGCAGTTCTTC. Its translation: CASSFIGLAGGRNEQFF.

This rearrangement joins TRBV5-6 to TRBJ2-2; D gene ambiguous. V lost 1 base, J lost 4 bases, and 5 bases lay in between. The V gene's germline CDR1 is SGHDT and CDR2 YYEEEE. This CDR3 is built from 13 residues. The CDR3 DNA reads TGTGCCAGCAGCTTGTTTAGCACCGGGGAGCTGTTTTTT. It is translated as CASSLFSTGELFF. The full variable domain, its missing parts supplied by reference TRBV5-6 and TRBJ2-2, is DAGVTQSPTHLIKTRGQQVTLRCSPKSGHDTVSWYQQALGQGPQFIFQYYEEEERQRGNFPDRFSGHQFPNYSSELNVNALLLGDSALYLCASSLFSTGELFFGEGSRLTVL.

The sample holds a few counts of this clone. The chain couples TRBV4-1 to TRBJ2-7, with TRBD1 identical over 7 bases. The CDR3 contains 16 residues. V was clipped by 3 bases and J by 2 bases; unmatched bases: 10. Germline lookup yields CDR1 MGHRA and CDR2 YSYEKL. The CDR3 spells CASSHDEETGTYEQYF. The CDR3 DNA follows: TGCGCCAGCAGCCATGACGAGGAGACAGGGACCTACGAGCAGTACTTC.

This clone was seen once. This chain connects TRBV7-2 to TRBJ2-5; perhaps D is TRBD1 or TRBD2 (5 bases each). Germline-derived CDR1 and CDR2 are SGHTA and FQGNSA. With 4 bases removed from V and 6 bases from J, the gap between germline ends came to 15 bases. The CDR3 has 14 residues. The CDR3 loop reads CASSSTGTTKTQYF. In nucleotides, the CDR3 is TGTGCCAGCAGCTCCACCGGGACGACCAAGACCCAGTACTTC.

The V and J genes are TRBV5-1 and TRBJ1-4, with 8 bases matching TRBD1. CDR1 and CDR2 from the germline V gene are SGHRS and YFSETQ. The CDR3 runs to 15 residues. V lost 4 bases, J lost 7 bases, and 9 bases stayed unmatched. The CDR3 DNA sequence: TGCGCCAGCAGCCGGCGATCAGGGGGCGGTGAAAAACTGTTTTTT. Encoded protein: CASSRRSGGGEKLFF.

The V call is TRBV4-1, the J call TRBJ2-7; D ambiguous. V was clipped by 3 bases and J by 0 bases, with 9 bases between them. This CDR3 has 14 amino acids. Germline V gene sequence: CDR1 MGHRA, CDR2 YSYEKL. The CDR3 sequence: CASSHGGSSYEQYF. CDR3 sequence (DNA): TGCGCCAGCAGCCACGGCGGTAGCTCCTACGAGCAGTACTTC.

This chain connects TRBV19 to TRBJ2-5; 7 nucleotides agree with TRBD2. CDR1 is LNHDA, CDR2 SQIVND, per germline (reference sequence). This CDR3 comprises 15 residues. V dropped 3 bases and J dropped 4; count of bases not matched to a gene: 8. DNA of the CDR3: TGTGCCAGTAGTATGATGGGAATAGCGGGAGAGACCCAGTACTTC. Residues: CASSMMGIAGETQYF. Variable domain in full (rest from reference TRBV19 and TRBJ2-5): DGGITQSPKYLFRKEGQNVTLSCEQNLNHDAMYWYRQDPGQGLRLIYYSQIVNDFQKGDIAEGYSVSREKKESFPLTVTSAQKNPTAFYLCASSMMGIAGETQYFGPGTRLLVL.

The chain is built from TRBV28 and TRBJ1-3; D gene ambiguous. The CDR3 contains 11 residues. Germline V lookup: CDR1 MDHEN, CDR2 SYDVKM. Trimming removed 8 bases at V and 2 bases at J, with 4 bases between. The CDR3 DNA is TGTGCCAGCGGAGCTGGAAACACCATATATTTT. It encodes CASGAGNTIYF.